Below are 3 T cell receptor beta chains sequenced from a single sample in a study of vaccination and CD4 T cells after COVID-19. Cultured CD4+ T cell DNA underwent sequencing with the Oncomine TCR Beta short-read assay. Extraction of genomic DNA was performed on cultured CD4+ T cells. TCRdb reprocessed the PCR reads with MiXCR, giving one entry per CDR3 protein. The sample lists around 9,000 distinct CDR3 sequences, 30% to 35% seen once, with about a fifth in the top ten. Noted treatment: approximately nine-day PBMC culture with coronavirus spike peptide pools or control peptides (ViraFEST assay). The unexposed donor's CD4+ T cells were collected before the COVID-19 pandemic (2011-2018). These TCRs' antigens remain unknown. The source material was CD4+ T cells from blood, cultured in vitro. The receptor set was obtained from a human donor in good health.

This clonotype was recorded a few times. CDR3 nucleotides: TGTGCCAGCAGGAGAGGTGTAGCGGGACCCTACGAGCAGTACTTC. This codes for CASRRGVAGPYEQYF. V usage is TRBV6-1 and J usage is TRBJ2-7; 8 nucleotides match TRBD2. CDR1 is MNHNS, CDR2 SASEGT, per germline. V dropped 6 bases and J dropped 2; count of bases not matched to a gene: 9. The CDR3 is made up of 15 amino acids.

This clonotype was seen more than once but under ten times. In nucleotides, the CDR3 is TGTGCCACCCTGACTAGCGGGAGGGCCTTGGGTACCGGGGAGCTGTTTTTT. Translated, it gives CATLTSGRALGTGELFF. V and J are TRBV10-3 and TRBJ2-2; TRBD2 matches 14 bases. CDR3 size: 17 residues. The germline gives CDR1 ENHRY, CDR2 SYGVKD. J was trimmed by 5 bases and V by 10 bases; bases with no gene match: 12.

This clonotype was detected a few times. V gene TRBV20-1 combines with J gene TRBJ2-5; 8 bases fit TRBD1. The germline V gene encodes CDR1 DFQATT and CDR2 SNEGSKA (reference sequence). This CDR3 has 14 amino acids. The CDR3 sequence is CSAPGQGLVSTQYF. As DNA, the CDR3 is TGCAGCGCTCCCGGACAGGGCCTTGTTTCGACCCAGTACTTC.